This section outlines one T cell receptor (beta chain) sequence together with its context. cDNA carried unique molecular identifiers, and a universal primer site was added by template switching. MiXCR was run by TCRdb on the 5' RACE reads, yielding one entry per CDR3 protein. The profile shows 350,000 to 600,000 distinct CDR3 sequences, 14% of them singletons. CDR3 size: 14 residues. Germline V CDR1 and CDR2: SGHTA, FQGNSA. V lost 2 bases and J 6 bases, leaving 12 bases between the germline ends. The sample is drawn from a study of identical twins. These data were also reused for a study on yellow fever vaccine responses in identical twins.

The clonotype originates from a woman between 18 and 30 years old in good health. This chain connects TRBV7-2 to TRBJ2-3; no clear D gene. Sequencing used CD4+ T cells sorted from blood. Here the CDR3 DNA reads TGTGCCAGCAGCTTATTGGGCCCCGGGGATACGCAGTATTTT. The encoded protein is CASSLLGPGDTQYF.